These 16 T cell receptor beta chains came from one sample sequenced in a study of blood T cell repertoires in COVID-19. Clones were read by immunoSEQ multiplex PCR, and TCRdb kept only the in-frame ones, dropping some. The table shows over 130,000 clones, with over 70% occurring only once. Sequencing used PBMCs or T cells enriched from blood (not recorded which). The receptors here all came from a man aged 50 or older in a cohort exposed to, infected with or recovered from COVID-19 (not recorded which).

This rearrangement joins TRBV3-1 (or the pseudogene TRBV3-2) to TRBJ1-1; the D is unclear. The CDR3 is 12 amino acids. From germline, CDR1 is LGHDT and CDR2 YNNKEL (reference sequence). Trimming removed 1 base at V and 4 bases at J, with 4 bases between. The CDR3 DNA is TGTGCCAGCAGCCAAGGGCCCACTGAAGCTTTCTTT. This translates into CASSQGPTEAFF.

V usage is TRBV28 and J usage is TRBJ2-3; no definite D call. Germline CDR1 and CDR2: MDHEN and SYDVKM. The CDR3 is 15 residues long. V shed 2 bases and J shed 1 base, with 10 bases lying between them. The DNA for the CDR3 is TGTGCCAGCAGTTTAGAGGCAAGAGGCACAGATACGCAGTATTTT. It translates to CASSLEARGTDTQYF. The full variable domain, rest sourced from reference TRBV28 and TRBJ2-3, is DVKVTQSSRYLVKRTGEKVFLECVQDMDHENMFWYRQDPGLGLRLIYFSYDVKMKEKGDIPEGYSVSREKKERFSLILESASTNQTSMYLCASSLEARGTDTQYFGPGTRLTVL.

The rearrangement links TRBV15 to TRBJ2-1; 10 nucleotides line up with TRBD2. The CDR3 loop spans 16 amino acids. Germline lookup yields CDR1 LNHNV and CDR2 YYDKDF (reference sequence). The ends lost 3 bases at V and 2 bases at J; junction bases unmatched: 4. The CDR3 nucleotides read TGTGCCACCAGCAGGGAAAGCGGGGGGGCCTACAATGAGCAGTTCTTC. Protein product: CATSRESGGAYNEQFF.

The chain uses TRBV5-1 and TRBJ2-7, with 8 bases identical to TRBD1. The junction had 7 bases not matched to a gene; V was cut back by 4 bases and J by 7 bases. The V gene's germline CDR1 is SGHRS and CDR2 YFSETQ. The CDR3 sequence is 13 residues long. This CDR3 is CASSALTGVEQYF. The CDR3 DNA is TGCGCCAGCAGCGCTCTGACAGGGGTTGAGCAGTACTTC.

This clone was counted between two and nine times. The rearrangement links TRBV7-2 to TRBJ1-2; D is uncertain. The V gene lost 6 bases and the J gene lost 4 bases, with 15 bases spanning the gap. Looked up from germline, CDR1 is SGHTA and CDR2 is FQGNSA. CDR3 size: 14 residues. The CDR3: CASRLTGSSYGYTF. In DNA, the CDR3 is TGTGCCAGCAGACTGACGGGGTCGAGCTATGGCTACACCTTC.

The chain has TRBV6-5 and TRBJ2-2; possible D gene TRBD2, 7 bases. Germline lookup yields CDR1 MNHEY and CDR2 SVGAGI. The CDR3 length is 13 residues. The V gene lost 8 bases and the J gene lost 2 bases, with 9 bases spanning the gap. The CDR3 region is CASGGANTGELFF. The CDR3 DNA sequence: TGTGCCAGCGGGGGGGCTAACACCGGGGAGCTGTTTTTT.

In this sample, this clone turned up once. Since a much larger clone is just one base distant, this may be a read error. This CDR3 is also generated by other DNA sequences in the sample. The chain links TRBV27 to TRBJ2-1; D possibly corresponds to TRBD2 (5 bases). The V end was cut by 2 bases, the J end by 3 bases, with 5 bases between. Germline CDR1 is MNHEY and CDR2 is SMNVEV (reference sequence). The CDR3 extends over 13 amino acids. The CDR3 nucleotides read TGTGCCAGCAGTTTAGCGGGCTACAATGAGCAGTTCTTC. Translation gives CASSLAGYNEQFF.

This sequence joins TRBV6-4 and TRBJ1-1; 11 nucleotides align to TRBD1. V trimming: 1 base; J trimming: 11 bases; junction bases outside the gene matches: 3. This CDR3 region has 13 residues. CDR1 and CDR2 from the germline V gene are MRHNA and SNTAGT. The CDR3 DNA follows: TGTGCCAGCAGTGACTTTGGGACAGGGGGTGCTTTCTTT. It is translated as CASSDFGTGGAFF.

This clone came up a few times. In DNA form, the CDR3 reads TGCAGTGCTAGTTCAACCGGGACAGGAGAAAAACTGTTTTTT. Protein: CSASSTGTGEKLFF. This rearrangement joins TRBV20-1 to TRBJ1-4; the match to TRBD1 covers 8 bases. With V trimmed by 3 bases and J by 8 bases, 8 bases remained unmatched. The CDR3 contains 14 residues. Germline CDR1 DFQATT, CDR2 SNEGSKA (reference sequence).

The chain combines TRBV30 with TRBJ1-2; unclear D gene. There are 14 residues in the CDR3. V dropped 1 base and J dropped 8 bases, with 17 bases sitting between them. The V gene's germline CDR1 is GTSNPN and CDR2 SVGIG (reference sequence). In DNA form, the CDR3 reads TGTGCCTGGAGTGGGGGTCGGGGTAAGGAGGGCTACACCTTC. Residues: CAWSGGRGKEGYTF. The whole variable domain, filled in from reference TRBV30 and TRBJ1-2, reads SQTIHQWPATLVQPVGSPLSLECTVEGTSNPNLYWYRQAAGRGLQLLFYSVGIGQISSEVPQNLSASRPQDRQFILSSKKLLLSDSGFYLCAWSGGRGKEGYTFGSGTRLTVV.

This chain connects TRBV24-1 to TRBJ2-3, with 7 bases identical to TRBD1. The CDR3 covers 14 residues. V was clipped by 5 bases and J by 2 bases; unmatched bases: 3. The V gene's germline CDR1 is KGHDR and CDR2 SFDVKD. DNA for the CDR3: TGTGCCACCAGTGCGACAGGGAACACAGATACGCAGTATTTT. It specifies CATSATGNTDTQYF.

The rearrangement links TRBV7-9 to TRBJ1-1; D unresolved. The CDR3 covers 16 residues. V lost 5 bases to trimming and J lost 2 bases, with 18 bases between them. The germline CDR1 and CDR2 sequences are SEHNR and FQNEAQ (reference sequence). As DNA, the CDR3 is TGTGCCAGCAGCCCCCCGGTGGGAGTAGGTAACACTGAAGCTTTCTTT. Its translation is CASSPPVGVGNTEAFF.

The genes are TRBV7-2 and TRBJ2-7, with D possibly being TRBD1 (6 bases). Germline CDR1 SGHTA, CDR2 FQGNSA. The CDR3 is 14 residues long. Deletions cut 1 base from V and 6 bases from J, with 13 bases between. In nucleotides, the CDR3 is TGTGCCAGCAGCTTAGACAGGGCGGCGGGCGAGCAGTACTTC. Translating gives CASSLDRAAGEQYF. The full variable domain, completed using reference TRBV7-2 and TRBJ2-7, is GAGVSQSPSNKVTEKGKDVELRCDPISGHTALYWYRQSLGQGLEFLIYFQGNSAPDKSGLPSDRFSAERTGGSVSTLTIQRTQQEDSAVYLCASSLDRAAGEQYFGPGTRLTVT.

This chain uses TRBV28 with TRBJ1-5; tentatively, D is TRBD1 (6 bases). This CDR3 contains 16 residues. Germline CDR1 reads MDHEN; CDR2 reads SYDVKM. V lost 6 bases, J lost 0 bases, and 15 bases lay in between. The CDR3 spells CASRGAGAYSNQPQHF. The CDR3, as DNA: TGTGCCAGCAGAGGGGCAGGGGCATATAGCAATCAGCCCCAGCATTTT.

The gene calls are TRBV24-1 and TRBJ2-2, with 7 bases identical to TRBD1. The CDR3 extends over 15 amino acids. Germline CDR1 KGHDR, CDR2 SFDVKD. V lost 4 bases and J lost 1; bases outside the gene matches: 2. The CDR3 sequence: CATSEGQLNTGELFF. CDR3 coding DNA: TGTGCCACCAGTGAGGGACAGCTGAACACCGGGGAGCTGTTTTTT.

The chain recombines TRBV6-5 with TRBJ2-7, with 7 nucleotides matching TRBD1. Trimming removed 0 bases from V and 9 bases from J; junction bases left unmatched: 2. This CDR3 is 12 amino acids long. Germline CDR1 and CDR2: MNHEY and SVGAGI. The chain's CDR3 is CASSYSGGGQYF. The CDR3 DNA reads as TGTGCCAGCAGTTACTCAGGGGGCGGGCAGTACTTC.